The next 17 T cell receptor beta chains were all read from a single sample in a study of CD8+CD57+ T cells in acquired aplastic anemia (dated by TCRdb to 2017 to 2018). Flow cytometry had shown CD8+CD57+ cell expansion in the patients selected for sequencing. The instrument was an Illumina HiSeq 2000. TCR beta VDJ combination and CDR3 sequence profiling used genomic DNA as the template. TCRdb reprocessed the public reads (quality trimming at Q25 with fastp, clone calling with MiXCR) and kept in-frame beta chains. Every CDR3 protein is listed once, alongside the most common genes and DNA of its rows. This sample has about 180,000 distinct CDR3 sequences in its table, and about 50% of those were observed once. The ten largest clonotypes hold 10% to 15% of the sample. Material for sequencing was sorted CD4+, CD8+, or CD8+CD57+ T cells (not recorded which) from PBMCs. The receptor set was obtained from a human donor with aplastic anemia.

Comment on this clonotype: A much larger clonotype is one base distant, so this may be a read error. The rearrangement uses TRBV6-1 and TRBJ2-5, with D possibly TRBD1 on 5 matching bases. The CDR3 loop spans 14 amino acids. The V end was cut by 6 bases, the J end by 5 bases, with 16 bases between. Per the germline V gene, CDR1 is MNHNS and CDR2 is SASEGT. The CDR3 DNA reads TGTGCCAGCAGACTTAGACAGAGAAGGGAGACCCAGTACTTC. This codes for CASRLRQRRETQYF.

This clonotype was seen once. V and J are TRBV5-1 and TRBJ2-2, with D unresolved. V gave up 0 bases and J gave up 6 bases, with 9 bases separating them. The CDR3 loop spans 14 amino acids. Germline loops: CDR1 SGHRS, CDR2 YFSETQ. The DNA of the CDR3 is TGCGCCAGCAGCTTGGCCCGTGGATCCGGGGAGCTGTTTTTT. It encodes CASSLARGSGELFF.

As for this clonotype: The germline gene is not matched at one end of the junction; a read error may be the cause. This chain connects TRBV15 to TRBJ2-7, with D hard to call. Germline V lookup: CDR1 LNHNV, CDR2 YYDKDF (reference sequence). There are 16 residues in the CDR3. The CDR3 DNA is TGTGCCACCAGCAGAGATGCCATGTTGGTCTCCAACGAGCAGTACTTC. Amino acid sequence: CATSRDAMLVSNEQYF.

The rearrangement links TRBV15 to TRBJ2-7; D is possibly TRBD2 (5 bases). The V gene lost 0 bases and the J gene lost 6 bases, with 12 bases spanning the gap. CDR3 size: 14 residues. Germline V gives CDR1 LNHNV, CDR2 YYDKDF (reference sequence). The CDR3: CATSRDPSSGEQYF. CDR3 DNA sequence: TGTGCCACCAGCAGAGACCCTAGCTCGGGCGAGCAGTACTTC.

The sample holds many counts of this clonotype. This chain's CDR3 is CAWDTRNTGELFF. The CDR3 DNA reads as TGTGCCTGGGACACACGTAACACCGGGGAGCTGTTTTTT. V and J are TRBV30 and TRBJ2-2; D uncertain. This CDR3 is 13 amino acids long. The germline V gene encodes CDR1 GTSNPN and CDR2 SVGIG (reference sequence). V lost 5 bases to trimming and J lost 2 bases, with 9 bases between them.

Only a few counts were recorded for this clonotype. This chain links TRBV27 with TRBJ1-5; D might be TRBD1 (5 bases). Trimming left V 7 bases short and J 1 base short, with 17 bases between. CDR3 length: 16 residues. The germline gives CDR1 MNHEY, CDR2 SMNVEV (reference sequence). The CDR3 here is CASTPLRTRSNQPQHF. The CDR3, as DNA: TGTGCCAGCACCCCCCTCCGGACAAGGAGCAATCAGCCCCAGCATTTT.

Comment on this clonotype: One base away lies a much larger clone, so this may be a sequencing read error. The chain has TRBV12-3 or TRBV12-4 and TRBJ1-4; no definite D call. This CDR3 comprises 14 residues. CDR3 sequence reads: CAGSNTATNEKLFF. CDR3 DNA sequence: TGTGCCGGCAGTAACACTGCAACTAATGAAAAACTGTTTTTT.

The V call is TRBV4-2, the J call TRBJ2-2, with 9 bases fitting TRBD2. Germline-derived CDR1 and CDR2 are LGHNA and YNFKEQ. The CDR3 contains 16 residues. The J segment lost 7 bases and the V segment lost 0 bases, leaving 6 bases of the junction unmatched. CDR3 coding DNA: TGTGCCAGCAGCCAAGAGACTAGCGGAACTAGCGGGGAGCTGTTTTTT. As protein: CASSQETSGTSGELFF.

Ten or more counts support this clonotype. The chain joins TRBV6-1 to TRBJ1-2, with 9 bases lining up with TRBD1. The CDR3 totals 14 residues. J lost 4 bases, V lost 5 bases, and 5 bases had no gene match. CDR1 and CDR2 (germline): MNHNS, SASEGT. CDR3 protein: CASSKQGAGYGYTF. CDR3 bases: TGTGCCAGCAGTAAACAGGGGGCTGGCTATGGCTACACCTTC.

This chain joins TRBV30 and TRBJ2-7; 11 nucleotides align to TRBD1. The CDR3 loop spans 13 amino acids. Germline V gene data show CDR1 as GTSNPN and CDR2 as SVGIG (reference sequence). V shed 3 bases, J shed 2 bases, and the junction held 0 bases outside the gene matches. CDR3 sequence: CAWRGQGAYEQYF. CDR3 in DNA: TGTGCCTGGAGGGGACAGGGGGCCTACGAGCAGTACTTC. The full variable domain, completed using reference TRBV30 and TRBJ2-7, is SQTIHQWPATLVQPVGSPLSLECTVEGTSNPNLYWYRQAAGRGLQLLFYSVGIGQISSEVPQNLSASRPQDRQFILSSKKLLLSDSGFYLCAWRGQGAYEQYFGPGTRLTVT.

This clonotype was detected many times. The rearrangement links TRBV18 to TRBJ2-5; D remains unclear. The germline V gene has CDR1 KGHSH and CDR2 LQKENI. CDR3 size: 13 residues. The V end lost 2 bases, the J end lost 2 bases, and 6 bases lay between the germline ends. CDR3 in DNA: TGTGCCAGCTCACCAAGGTTACAAGAGACCCAGTACTTC. This sequence encodes CASSPRLQETQYF.

The chain is built from TRBV29-1 and TRBJ2-7, with TRBD1 matching over 12 bases. The V and J ends lost 6 bases and 5 bases, in that order; junction bases with no gene match: 8. The CDR3 runs 14 residues. Germline lookup yields CDR1 SQVTM and CDR2 ANQGSEA. The CDR3 coding sequence is TGCAGCGTCGACCCGGGACAGGGGGCCAACGAGCAGTACTTC. Residues: CSVDPGQGANEQYF.

The table lists this clonotype with many counts. The chain joins TRBV28 to TRBJ2-7; tentatively, D is TRBD1 (5 bases). The CDR3 extends over 14 amino acids. The germline V gene encodes CDR1 MDHEN and CDR2 SYDVKM. Trimming shortened V by 5 bases and J by 3 bases, and 14 bases separated the two germline ends. The CDR3 sequence: CASSRIDRNYEQYF. The CDR3 nucleotides are TGTGCCAGCAGTCGCATCGACAGAAACTACGAGCAGTACTTC.

As to this clonotype: A read error may account for a junction end that differs from germline. The V call is TRBV10-3, the J call TRBJ2-7; 7 bases match TRBD2. CDR3 length: 16 amino acids. In germline, CDR1 is ENHRY, CDR2 SYGVKD. The CDR3 coding sequence is TGTGCCAGCAGTTACACAGGACTAGATTTGTCCTACGAGCAGTACTTC. Encoded protein: CASSYTGLDLSYEQYF.

The V gene is TRBV10-1, the J gene TRBJ2-1; the D gene could be TRBD1 or TRBD2 (6 bases each). V was trimmed by 0 bases and J by 7 bases, leaving 13 bases between them. The CDR3 is made up of 15 amino acids. The germline V gene encodes CDR1 WNHNN and CDR2 SYGVQD (reference sequence). CDR3 nucleotides: TGCGCCAGCAGTGAGTCGAAAGGGGGGCGTAATGAGCAGTTCTTC. Protein: CASSESKGGRNEQFF.

The chain uses TRBV7-2 and TRBJ2-7; the match to TRBD2 covers 8 bases. With V trimmed by 5 bases and J by 5 bases, 11 bases remained unmatched. The CDR3 loop spans 15 amino acids. The germline V gene encodes CDR1 SGHTA and CDR2 FQGNSA. CDR3 sequence (DNA): TGTGCCAGCAGCCACGGACTAGCCCCGGTCCACGAGCAGTACTTC. Translated, it gives CASSHGLAPVHEQYF.

In the case of this clonotype: Being one base from a much bigger clone, this may be a read error. V is TRBV5-1 and J is TRBJ2-5; weak D call: TRBD1 (5 bases). V shed 2 bases and J shed 4 bases, with 21 bases lying between them. The CDR3 runs 17 residues. Germline CDR1 SGHRS, CDR2 YFSETQ. The CDR3 sequence: CASSLIGQVGVIETQYF. The CDR3 DNA sequence: TGCGCCAGCAGCTTAATCGGTCAGGTAGGGGTGATAGAGACCCAGTACTTC.